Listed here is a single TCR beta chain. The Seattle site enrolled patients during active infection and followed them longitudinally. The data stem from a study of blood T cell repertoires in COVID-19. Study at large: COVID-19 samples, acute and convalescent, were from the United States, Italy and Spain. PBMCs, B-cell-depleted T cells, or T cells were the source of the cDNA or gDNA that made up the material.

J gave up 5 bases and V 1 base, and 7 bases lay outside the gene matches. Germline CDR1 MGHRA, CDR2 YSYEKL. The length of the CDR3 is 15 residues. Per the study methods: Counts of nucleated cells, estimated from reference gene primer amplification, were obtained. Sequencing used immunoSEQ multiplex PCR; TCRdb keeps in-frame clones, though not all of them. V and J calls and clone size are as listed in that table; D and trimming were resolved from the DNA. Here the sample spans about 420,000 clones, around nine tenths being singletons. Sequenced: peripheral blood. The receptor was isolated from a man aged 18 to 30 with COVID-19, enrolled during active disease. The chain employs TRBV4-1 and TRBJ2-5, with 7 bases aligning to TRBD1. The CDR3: CASSQGRGGVETQYF. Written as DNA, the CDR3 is TGCGCCAGCAGCCAAGGCAGAGGGGGCGTGGAGACCCAGTACTTC.